This T cell receptor beta chain was sequenced in a study of CD8+CD57+ T cells in acquired aplastic anemia. As for the study in general: Sorted CD4+ and CD8+ cells gave an average of around 3.3 ug of DNA. Study-level points and caveats: The same twenty-nine CD8+ CDR3 sequences occurred in patients and in controls.

The germline CDR1 and CDR2 sequences are MNHNS and SASEGT. Trimming shortened V by 8 bases and J by 12 bases, and 17 bases separated the two germline ends. The CDR3 totals 12 residues. Sequencing involved patients with CD8+CD57+ cell expansion previously shown by flow cytometry. This clonotype showed up just a few times. Antigen unknown. Profiles of TCR beta VDJ and CDR3 were generated from a genomic DNA template. Using its own MiXCR run on the reads, TCRdb lists one record per CDR3 protein. This sample has 250,000 to 350,000 distinct CDR3 sequences, with 50% to 65% found just once. The chain links TRBV6-1 to TRBJ2-1; D remains unclear. Sequenced input: sorted CD4+, CD8+, or CD8+CD57+ T cells (not recorded which) from PBMCs. The TCR originated in a human donor with aplastic anemia. CDR3 sequence reads: CASLRRGLGQFF. CDR3 DNA sequence: TGTGCCAGCCTGCGGCGCGGTTTGGGGCAGTTCTTC.